A single T cell receptor beta chain is shown here with its context. Its antigen is unidentified. The CDR3 contains 12 residues. Trimming stripped 4 bases from V and 1 base from J, with 6 bases between. Per the germline V gene, CDR1 is DFQATT and CDR2 is SNEGSKA (reference sequence). The sample is drawn from a study of blood T cells in healthy people across ages. Each donor supplied approximately 10 milliliters of peripheral blood. At least 7 million PBMCs were isolated per sample. Primers used in a second PCR of roughly 6 to 11 cycles were a sample-barcoded 5' primer and a J-beta primer mix. Each cDNA was tagged by a template-switch adaptor containing 12 random nucleotides. TCRdb used MiXCR to reprocess the 5' RACE reads, holding one entry per CDR3 protein. The table includes fewer than 1,000,000 distinct CDR3 sequences, less than 60% detected once. Regarding the study as a whole: A roughly linear fall in TCR beta diversity per million T cells was seen with increasing age.

Source material: blood. The rearrangement joins TRBV20-1 to TRBJ2-3; D unclear. This sequence was found in a man older than 75 in good health. The chain's CDR3 is CSANTGTDTQYF. In DNA form, the CDR3 reads TGCAGTGCTAATACTGGCACAGATACGCAGTATTTT.